Listed here are 21 T cell receptor beta chains from one sample, sequenced in a study of CD8 T cells in ankylosing spondylitis. MiXCR was run by TCRdb on the 5' RACE reads, yielding one entry per CDR3 protein. The top ten clones hold approximately 4% of a sample with about 130,000 distinct CDR3 sequences, over 10% of them seen once. Sequenced sample: blood, either unsorted or a sorted T cell fraction (not recorded which). The receptors originated from a female donor with ankylosing spondylitis or in good health (not recorded which).

At least ten counts were recorded for this clonotype. This sequence joins TRBV5-1 and TRBJ2-5, with TRBD2 identical over 14 bases. Germline assignment: CDR1 SGHRS and CDR2 YFSETQ. The CDR3 has 17 amino acids. Unmatched junction bases numbered 6, after V lost 1 base and J lost 4 bases. The CDR3 protein is CASSLRLAGGVLETQYF. As DNA, the CDR3 is TGCGCCAGCAGCTTGCGACTAGCGGGAGGGGTGTTAGAGACCCAGTACTTC.

This clonotype was observed many times. The rearrangement joins TRBV12-3 or TRBV12-4 to TRBJ2-3; 8 bases are shared with TRBD2. CDR3 size: 16 residues. The junction had 8 bases not matched to a gene; V was cut back by 5 bases and J by 1 base. CDR3 DNA: TGTGCCAGCAGTGCTTACGGGAGGGAGGGCACAGATACGCAGTATTTT. It codes for CASSAYGREGTDTQYF.

Remarks on this clonotype: A much larger clone lies one base from this, so it may be a read error. The chain recombines TRBV30 with TRBJ1-5; 8 nucleotides match TRBD1. The CDR3 runs to 13 residues. V was clipped by 4 bases and J by 4 bases; unmatched bases: 3. CDR1 is GTSNPN, CDR2 SVGIG, per germline (reference sequence). CDR3 protein: CAWTGQENQPQHF. In nucleotides, the CDR3 is TGTGCCTGGACGGGACAGGAGAATCAGCCCCAGCATTTT. The variable domain in full, completed from reference TRBV30 and TRBJ1-5, reads SQTIHQWPATLVQPVGSPLSLECTVEGTSNPNLYWYRQAAGRGLQLLFYSVGIGQISSEVPQNLSASRPQDRQFILSSKKLLLSDSGFYLCAWTGQENQPQHFGDGTRLSIL.

This clonotype has more than one count but fewer than ten. The chain recombines TRBV12-3 or TRBV12-4 with TRBJ2-5; 7 bases map to TRBD2. The CDR3 consists of 18 residues. V lost 10 bases, J lost 2 bases, and 22 bases stayed unmatched. CDR3 nucleotide sequence: TGTGCCATCACCCACCTGGCGGGGGAGGCAATTGTACAAGAGACCCAGTACTTC. This sequence encodes CAITHLAGEAIVQETQYF.

The sample holds many counts of this clonotype. V and J are TRBV7-9 and TRBJ1-2; D not certain. The V gene lost 5 bases and the J gene lost 5 bases, with 15 bases spanning the gap. CDR1 is SEHNR, CDR2 FQNEAQ, per germline (reference sequence). CDR3 length: 14 amino acids. CDR3 loop: CASSPWWEMYGYTF. CDR3 DNA sequence: TGTGCCAGCAGCCCCTGGTGGGAAATGTATGGCTACACCTTC.

To note about this clonotype: An end of the junction does not agree with germline; a read error may underlie this. The chain uses TRBV20-1 and TRBJ1-5, with D unresolved. Per the germline V gene, CDR1 is DFQATT and CDR2 is SNEGSKA (reference sequence). This CDR3 is 12 amino acids long. CDR3 loop: CSARAPNQPQQF. Written as DNA, the CDR3 is TGCAGTGCTAGAGCCCCAAATCAGCCCCAGCAGTTT.

This clonotype has ten or more counts. The V call is TRBV29-1, the J call TRBJ2-7; TRBD2 matches at 8 bases. With 6 bases clipped from V and 2 bases from J, the junction kept 6 bases outside the gene matches. This CDR3 is built from 13 residues. CDR1 SQVTM and CDR2 ANQGSEA come from the germline V gene. DNA of the CDR3: TGCAGCGTGACCCGGGGGGGGCCCTACGAGCAGTACTTC. It translates to CSVTRGGPYEQYF.

This clonotype was recorded many times. The chain employs TRBV2 and TRBJ2-7; no reliable D call. Trimming stripped 7 bases from V and 3 bases from J, with 10 bases between. Germline CDR1 and CDR2: SNHLY and FYNNEI. The CDR3 is made up of 12 amino acids. In DNA, the CDR3 is TGTGCCAGCATGATAGGTAACTACGAGCAGTACTTC. It specifies CASMIGNYEQYF.

This chain uses TRBV7-9 with TRBJ1-2, with 8 bases fitting TRBD1. Germline CDR1 SEHNR, CDR2 FQNEAQ (reference sequence). V was pared by 5 bases and J by 6 bases, with 5 bases of the junction left unmatched. The length of the CDR3 is 13 residues. Here the CDR3 reads CASSPTGADGYTF. CDR3 nucleotide sequence: TGTGCCAGCAGCCCGACAGGGGCCGATGGCTACACCTTC.

This clonotype was detected many times. The CDR3 DNA follows: TGCGCCAGCAGCTTAGGTCTAGTGCACACCGGGGAGCTGTTTTTT. This gives the protein CASSLGLVHTGELFF. V gene TRBV5-1 combines with J gene TRBJ2-2, with D uncertain. There are 15 residues in the CDR3. Per the germline V gene, CDR1 is SGHRS and CDR2 is YFSETQ. V was shortened by 2 bases and J by 3 bases, with 11 bases between the two germline ends.

This clonotype was observed at least ten times. The J gene is TRBJ1-2, the V gene TRBV7-9; D not resolved. Looked up from germline, CDR1 is SEHNR and CDR2 is FQNEAQ (reference sequence). Trimming stripped 1 base from V and 4 bases from J, with 7 bases between. The CDR3 contains 13 residues. Here the CDR3 reads CASSLGRVYGYTF. CDR3 DNA sequence: TGTGCCAGCAGCTTAGGCAGAGTCTATGGCTACACCTTC.

This clonotype was seen repeatedly, ten times or more. V usage is TRBV20-1 and J usage is TRBJ2-1, with 9 bases lining up with TRBD2. CDR3 length: 14 residues. The junction had 7 bases not matched to a gene; V was cut back by 3 bases and J by 7 bases. CDR1 DFQATT and CDR2 SNEGSKA come from the germline V gene (reference sequence). For the CDR3, the DNA is TGCAGTGCTAGTCGGCTAGCGGGAATGAATGAGCAGTTCTTC. This gives the protein CSASRLAGMNEQFF.

This clonotype was found many times. The chain carries TRBV20-1 and TRBJ2-7; D is unclear. The V gene lost 2 bases and the J gene lost 1 base, with 6 bases spanning the gap. The germline gives CDR1 DFQATT, CDR2 SNEGSKA (reference sequence). CDR3 length equals 12 residues. Written as DNA, the CDR3 is TGCAGTGCTAGATTCTCGTCCTACGAGCAGTACTTC. Translation: CSARFSSYEQYF.

This clonotype appeared many times. The J gene is TRBJ1-2, the V gene TRBV5-1, with D tentatively TRBD1 (5 bases). Trimming removed 4 bases from V and 3 bases from J, with 13 bases in between. Germline V gene data show CDR1 as SGHRS and CDR2 as YFSETQ. This CDR3 comprises 14 residues. CDR3: CASSGGPPHYGYTF. The CDR3 bases are TGCGCCAGCAGCGGGGGACCGCCCCACTATGGCTACACCTTC.

This clonotype was counted a few times. This rearrangement joins TRBV24-1 to TRBJ2-4; 8 bases map to TRBD1. The germline V gene has CDR1 KGHDR and CDR2 SFDVKD. The length of the CDR3 is 14 residues. Trimming cost V 11 bases and J 6 bases; bases outside gene matches: 11. In DNA form, the CDR3 reads TGTGCCAGCGAACCCTGGACAGGGCCAAACATTCAGTACTTC. Amino acid sequence: CASEPWTGPNIQYF.

This clonotype was picked up many times. This chain connects TRBV20-1 to TRBJ1-2; D call uncertain. V shed 6 bases and J shed 4 bases, with 9 bases lying between them. Per germline, CDR1 DFQATT and CDR2 SNEGSKA (reference sequence). The CDR3 runs 11 residues. The CDR3 DNA reads TGCAGTGCCTCTCGGTCCTATGGCTACACCTTC. Its protein product is CSASRSYGYTF.

The sample holds a few counts of this clonotype. The rearrangement links TRBV7-8 to TRBJ1-2; D unresolved. V lost 1 base and J 4 bases, leaving 4 bases between the germline ends. The CDR3 consists of 12 residues. The germline V gene has CDR1 SGHVS and CDR2 FQNEAQ. CDR3 DNA: TGTGCCAGCAGCTTAGTAGGCTATGGCTACACCTTC. It encodes CASSLVGYGYTF.

The gene calls are TRBV20-1 and TRBJ2-7; TRBD2 aligns across 9 bases. This CDR3 comprises 14 residues. Trimming cost V 6 bases and J 3 bases; bases outside gene matches: 9. Per germline, CDR1 DFQATT and CDR2 SNEGSKA (reference sequence). CDR3 amino acids: CSAKTTSGLYEQYF. The CDR3 DNA is TGCAGTGCAAAAACGACTAGCGGACTCTACGAGCAGTACTTC.

This clonotype came up a few times. This chain connects TRBV11-2 to TRBJ2-1; TRBD2 matches at 10 bases. J lost 2 bases, V lost 0 bases, and 16 bases had no gene match. The V gene's germline CDR1 is SGHAT and CDR2 FQNNGV. The CDR3 is 21 amino acids. For the CDR3, the DNA is TGTGCCAGCAGCTTAGATCGGACAGGGTTGAAGCGGGAGGGCCCCTACAATGAGCAGTTCTTC. It translates to CASSLDRTGLKREGPYNEQFF.

This clonotype was counted at least ten times. The V call is TRBV7-2, the J call TRBJ2-3; no clear D gene. V was trimmed by 5 bases and J by 6 bases, leaving 12 bases between them. This CDR3 is built from 13 residues. Germline V lookup: CDR1 SGHTA, CDR2 FQGNSA. The CDR3 here is CASSLSGRDTQYF. DNA for the CDR3: TGTGCCAGCAGCCTCTCCGGTAGGGATACGCAGTATTTT.

This clonotype appeared many times. The chain links TRBV28 to TRBJ2-7; D gene ambiguous. Germline V CDR1 and CDR2: MDHEN, SYDVKM. V lost 3 bases and J lost 3, with 3 bases in between. The CDR3 extends over 11 amino acids. The CDR3, as DNA: TGTGCCAGCAGTTTCAACTACGAGCAGTACTTC. Translating it yields CASSFNYEQYF.